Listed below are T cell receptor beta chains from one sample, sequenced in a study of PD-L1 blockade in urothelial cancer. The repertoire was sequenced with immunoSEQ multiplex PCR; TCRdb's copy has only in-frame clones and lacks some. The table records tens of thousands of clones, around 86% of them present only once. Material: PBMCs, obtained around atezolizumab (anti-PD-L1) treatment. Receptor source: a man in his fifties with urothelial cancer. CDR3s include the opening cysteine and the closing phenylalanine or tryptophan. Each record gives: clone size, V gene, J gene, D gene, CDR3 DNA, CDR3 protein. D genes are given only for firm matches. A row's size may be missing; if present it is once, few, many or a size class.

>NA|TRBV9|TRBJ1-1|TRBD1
TGTGCCAGCAGCGAAACCCGGGACAGGGTAAGAAACACTGAAGCTTTCTTT
CASSETRDRVRNTEAFF
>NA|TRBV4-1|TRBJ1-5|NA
TGCGCCAGCAGCCGCCTACAGGGAATGGATAGCAATCAGCCCCAGCATTTT
CASSRLQGMDSNQPQHF
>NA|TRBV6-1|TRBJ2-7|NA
TGTGCCAGCAGGGCCCTTCAGATCTCCTACGAGCAGTACTTC
CASRALQISYEQYF
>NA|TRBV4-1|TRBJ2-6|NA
TGCGCCAGCAGCCATATATTCTCTGGGGCCAACGTCCTGACTTTC
CASSHIFSGANVLTF
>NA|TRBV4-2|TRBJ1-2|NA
TGTGCCAGCAGCCAAGGCGGCAACCGATATGGCTACACCTTC
CASSQGGNRYGYTF
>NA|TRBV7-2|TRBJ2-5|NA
TGTGCCAGCAGCCCACTTCGTGGCGCAGGGAAAGAGACCCAGTACTTC
CASSPLRGAGKETQYF
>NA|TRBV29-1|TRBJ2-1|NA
TGCAGCGTTGAAGTCGGGGGCTCCTACAATGAGCAGTTCTTC
CSVEVGGSYNEQFF
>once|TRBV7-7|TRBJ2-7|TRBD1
TGTGCTAGCAGTGCGGACAGGGGACACGAGCAGTACTTC
CASSADRGHEQYF
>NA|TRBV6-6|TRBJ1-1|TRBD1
TGTGCCAGCACCATGGGACAGGGGGTTACTGAAGCTTTCTTT
CASTMGQGVTEAFF
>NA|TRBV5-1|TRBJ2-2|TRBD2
TGCGCCAGCAGCTTGGACGGGGGGGGGACCGGGGAGCTGTTTTTT
CASSLDGGGTGELFF
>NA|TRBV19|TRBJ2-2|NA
TGTGCCAGTACCACGGAAGGGGGTTACACCGGGGAGCTGTTTTTT
CASTTEGGYTGELFF
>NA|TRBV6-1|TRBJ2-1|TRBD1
TGTGCCAGCAGTGAAGGGACAGGGGTGGATGAGCAGTTCTTC
CASSEGTGVDEQFF
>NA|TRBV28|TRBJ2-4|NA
TGTGCCAGCTCGGAGGGGATCAAAAACATTCAGTACTTC
CASSEGIKNIQYF
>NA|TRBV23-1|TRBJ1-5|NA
TGCGCCAGCAGAAGCACGACGCGGGGCGGGGGGTGGAATCAGCCCCAGCATTTT
CASRSTTRGGGWNQPQHF
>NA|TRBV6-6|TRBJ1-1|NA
TGTGCCAGCAGCCAAGGGGGGGACACTGAAGCTTTCTTT
CASSQGGDTEAFF
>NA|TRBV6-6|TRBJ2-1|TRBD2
TGTGCCAGCAGCCCCGGGACTAGCGCCTTTGATGAGCAGTTCTTC
CASSPGTSAFDEQFF
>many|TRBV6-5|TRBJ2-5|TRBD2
TGTGCCAGCAGTTACTCGACTAGCGGGGGGGAGACCCAGTACTTC
CASSYSTSGGETQYF
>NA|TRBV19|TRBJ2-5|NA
TGTGCCAGTAGCTTAGCCTTCCAAGAGACCCAGTACTTC
CASSLAFQETQYF
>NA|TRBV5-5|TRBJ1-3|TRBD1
TGTGCCAGCAGCTACGGGGACAGGTTATCTGGAAACACCATATATTTT
CASSYGDRLSGNTIYF
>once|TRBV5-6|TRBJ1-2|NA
TGTGCCAGCAGCTTGGATGCAGGGTGGGGCTACACCTTC
CASSLDAGWGYTF
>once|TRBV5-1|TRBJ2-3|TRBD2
TGCGCCAGCAGCAGCGGGACTAGCGGGATAAATACGCAGTATTTT
CASSSGTSGINTQYF
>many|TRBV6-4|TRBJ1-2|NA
TGTGCCAGCAGGGGGTACAGGGAGGGCTACACCTTC
CASRGYREGYTF